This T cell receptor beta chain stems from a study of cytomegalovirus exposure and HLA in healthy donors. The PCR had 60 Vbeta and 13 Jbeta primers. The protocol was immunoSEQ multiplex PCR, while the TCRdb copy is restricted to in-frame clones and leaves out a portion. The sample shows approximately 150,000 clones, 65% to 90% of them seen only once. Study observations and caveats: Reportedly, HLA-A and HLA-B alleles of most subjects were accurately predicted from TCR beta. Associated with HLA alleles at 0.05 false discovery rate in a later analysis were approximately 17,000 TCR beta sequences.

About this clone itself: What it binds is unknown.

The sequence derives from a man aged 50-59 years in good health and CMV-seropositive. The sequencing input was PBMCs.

This chain's CDR3 is CAISEWGGMGSPLHF. DNA for the CDR3: TGTGCCATCAGTGAGTGGGGGGGGATGGGGTCACCCCTCCACTTT. V and J are TRBV10-3 and TRBJ1-6; the D gene is possibly TRBD1 (5 bases). V was pared by 1 base and J by 10 bases, with 14 bases between. This CDR3 contains 15 residues. The germline CDR1 and CDR2 sequences are ENHRY and SYGVKD.